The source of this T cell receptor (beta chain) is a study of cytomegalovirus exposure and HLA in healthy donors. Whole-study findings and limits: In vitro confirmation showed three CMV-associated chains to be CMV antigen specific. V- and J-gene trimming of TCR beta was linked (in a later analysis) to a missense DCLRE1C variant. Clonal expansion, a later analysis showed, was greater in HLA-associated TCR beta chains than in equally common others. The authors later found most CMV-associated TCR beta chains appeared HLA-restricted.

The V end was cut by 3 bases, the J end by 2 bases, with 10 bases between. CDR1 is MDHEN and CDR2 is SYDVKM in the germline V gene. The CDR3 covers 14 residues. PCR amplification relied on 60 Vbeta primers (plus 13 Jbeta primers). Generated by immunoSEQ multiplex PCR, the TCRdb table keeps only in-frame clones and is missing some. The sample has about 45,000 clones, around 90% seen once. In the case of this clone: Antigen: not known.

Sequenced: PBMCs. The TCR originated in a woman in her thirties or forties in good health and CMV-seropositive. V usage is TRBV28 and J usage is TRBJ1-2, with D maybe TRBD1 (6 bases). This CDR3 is CASSFQQGNYGYTF. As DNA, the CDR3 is TGTGCCAGCAGTTTTCAACAGGGCAACTATGGCTACACCTTC.